This TCR beta chain was captured in a study of siplizumab effects on memory and regulatory T cells. Concerning this clone: Its antigen is still unknown.

Repertoires were generated with immunoSEQ multiplex PCR, while TCRdb's copy carries only in-frame clones and drops some. The sample holds 75,000 to 95,000 clones, just under 90% seen once. The study, taken as a whole, reports: Naive or memory phenotype assignment was not possible for roughly 80-95% of proliferating CD4+ or CD8+ clones. Siplizumab gave mappable alloreactive CD4+ clones an average Treg-derived fraction of about 72%, against 26.9% in controls. Suppressive activity of Tregs proliferating in siplizumab cultures remained unconfirmed.

Trimming took off 3 bases at V and 4 bases at J, with 15 bases between the two ends. CDR1 is KGHSH and CDR2 is LQKENI in the germline V gene. The CDR3 length is 16 residues. V usage is TRBV18 and J usage is TRBJ2-2; D perhaps matches TRBD2 (5 bases). The TCR originated in a human donor in good health. Sequenced material: CD4+ T cells sorted from blood. The CDR3 protein is CASSPEKRRSTGELFF. The CDR3 coding sequence is TGTGCCAGCTCACCCGAAAAGCGGAGGAGCACCGGGGAGCTGTTTTTT.